This TCR beta chain was profiled in a study of identical twins. Overall study results and limits: While abundant cord blood beta clonotypes carried fewer insertions, memory repertoires showed no such pattern.

This clonotype was counted many times. Its antigen is unknown. TCRdb processed the 5' RACE reads anew with MiXCR; each CDR3 protein has one entry. The sample consists of 350,000 or so distinct CDR3 sequences, around 12% of them appearing once. The same data also contributed to another study, on yellow fever vaccine responses in identical twins.

Specimen: CD8+ T cells sorted from blood. The sequence was collected from a woman aged 18-29 years in good health.

The CDR3 sequence is CSVVVQTEAFF. CDR3 sequence (DNA): TGCAGCGTTGTTGTCCAGACTGAAGCTTTCTTT. The chain uses TRBV29-1 and TRBJ1-1, with unresolved D. The CDR3 is 11 amino acids. Looked up from germline, CDR1 is SQVTM and CDR2 is ANQGSEA. V dropped 4 bases and J dropped 5 bases, with 8 bases sitting between them.